Listed below are T cell receptor beta chains from one sample, sequenced in a study of cytomegalovirus exposure and HLA in healthy donors. Using immunoSEQ multiplex PCR, the repertoire was profiled, and TCRdb retains in-frame clones only, with some absent. The data show roughly 200,000 clones, with about an eighth seen just once and roughly 7.7% held by the top ten. The material sequenced was PBMCs. The receptors originated from a man aged 45-65 years in good health and CMV-seropositive. Both conserved end residues are part of each CDR3. A D gene is named only where the DNA matches it firmly. For some rows the clone size is stated as once, few or many, or as a class when expanded; others skip it.

D	size	V	J	CDR3	DNA
.	.	TRBV11-2	TRBJ1-2	CASSLPGLYGYTF	TGTGCCAGCAGCTTACCCGGACTCTATGGCTACACCTTC
.	.	TRBV9	TRBJ1-4	CASSGKEKRHEKLFF	TGTGCCAGCAGCGGTAAGGAGAAGCGACATGAAAAACTGTTTTTT
.	.	TRBV7-2	TRBJ2-1	CASSPRVGTGDISEQFF	TGTGCCAGCAGCCCAAGGGTAGGGACGGGGGATATTTCAGAGCAGTTCTTC
.	.	TRBV28	TRBJ1-5	CASSFITAGWGNQPQHF	TGTGCCAGCAGTTTCATAACCGCGGGGTGGGGCAATCAGCCCCAGCATTTT
.	.	TRBV2	TRBJ1-1	CASNLSGDEAFF	TGTGCCAGCAACCTGTCGGGGGATGAAGCTTTCTTT
TRBD1	few	TRBV5-4	TRBJ2-7	CASSLVQAQGEQYF	TGTGCCAGCAGCTTGGTTCAGGCACAGGGGGAGCAGTACTTC
.	.	TRBV5-5	TRBJ1-2	CASSLVASNYGYTF	TGTGCCAGCAGCTTGGTTGCCAGTAACTATGGCTACACCTTC
.	few	TRBV25-1	TRBJ1-2	CASSPPGTFYGYTF	TGTGCCAGCAGTCCCCCCGGGACATTCTATGGCTACACCTTC
.	.	TRBV7-9	TRBJ1-5	CASVEGGNQPQHF	TGTGCCAGCGTCGAGGGCGGCAATCAGCCCCAGCATTTT
.	.	TRBV11-2	TRBJ2-1	CASSLDIYNEQFF	TGTGCCAGCAGCTTAGACATCTACAATGAGCAGTTCTTC
.	.	TRBV7-2	TRBJ1-3	CASSQQVSGNTIYF	TGTGCCAGCAGCCAACAGGTATCTGGAAACACCATATATTTT
TRBD2	few	TRBV10-3	TRBJ2-1	CAISGLGNEQFF	TGTGCCATCAGCGGACTAGGGAATGAGCAGTTCTTC
TRBD1	.	TRBV5-4	TRBJ2-7	CASRQGAEYEQYF	TGTGCCAGCAGACAGGGGGCAGAGTACGAGCAGTACTTC
.	.	TRBV28	TRBJ1-1	CASSIQSSGLRFLGTEAFF	TGTGCCAGCAGTATCCAGTCATCGGGACTCCGGTTTTTAGGCACTGAAGCTTTCTTT
.	few	TRBV4-1	TRBJ2-3	CASSQAPGFPSDTQYF	TGCGCCAGCAGCCAAGCACCAGGATTTCCTTCAGATACGCAGTATTTT
TRBD1	few	TRBV6-5	TRBJ1-1	CASSYALTGMGTEAFF	TGTGCCAGCAGTTACGCTTTGACAGGGATGGGCACTGAAGCTTTCTTT
TRBD2	.	TRBV14	TRBJ2-2	CASSPGGGFTGELFF	TGTGCCAGCAGCCCCGGGGGGGGCTTCACCGGGGAGCTGTTTTTT
.	few	TRBV11-3	TRBJ1-1	CASSLKWGTPEAFF	TGTGCCAGCAGCTTAAAGTGGGGGACTCCTGAAGCTTTCTTT
TRBD1	.	TRBV5-1	TRBJ1-2	CASSNGDDRVYGYTF	TGCGCCAGCAGCAATGGGGACGACAGGGTCTATGGCTACACCTTC
.	few	TRBV2	TRBJ1-1	CASSGQVGLTEAFF	TGTGCCAGCAGTGGTCAGGTGGGTTTAACTGAAGCTTTCTTT
.	.	TRBV11-3	TRBJ1-1	CASSFTNTEAFF	TGTGCCAGCAGCTTTACAAACACTGAAGCTTTCTTT
TRBD1	.	TRBV6-5	TRBJ1-5	CASSSTGMNQPQHF	TGTGCCAGCAGTTCGACAGGGATGAATCAGCCCCAGCATTTT
TRBD1	few	TRBV19	TRBJ1-5	CASRDRGQSAQHF	TGTGCCAGTCGGGACAGGGGGCAATCAGCCCAGCATTTT
.	few	TRBV5-6	TRBJ2-4	CASSFETQNIQYF	TGTGCCAGCAGCTTTGAGACTCAAAACATTCAGTACTTC
TRBD1	.	TRBV11-2	TRBJ2-1	CASSTDRGSYNEQFF	TGTGCCAGCAGCACGGACAGGGGATCCTACAATGAGCAGTTCTTC
.	few	TRBV7-9	TRBJ1-1	CASSPSGGTEAFF	TGTGCCAGCAGCCCGTCCGGGGGCACTGAAGCTTTCTTT
TRBD2	.	TRBV4-2	TRBJ2-1	CASSLLTGTSAYNEQFF	TGTGCCAGCAGCCTCCTTACCGGGACTAGCGCCTACAATGAGCAGTTCTTC
.	.	TRBV10-1	TRBJ2-3	CASSEFTGTDTQYF	TGCGCCAGCAGTGAGTTTACAGGGACAGATACGCAGTATTTT